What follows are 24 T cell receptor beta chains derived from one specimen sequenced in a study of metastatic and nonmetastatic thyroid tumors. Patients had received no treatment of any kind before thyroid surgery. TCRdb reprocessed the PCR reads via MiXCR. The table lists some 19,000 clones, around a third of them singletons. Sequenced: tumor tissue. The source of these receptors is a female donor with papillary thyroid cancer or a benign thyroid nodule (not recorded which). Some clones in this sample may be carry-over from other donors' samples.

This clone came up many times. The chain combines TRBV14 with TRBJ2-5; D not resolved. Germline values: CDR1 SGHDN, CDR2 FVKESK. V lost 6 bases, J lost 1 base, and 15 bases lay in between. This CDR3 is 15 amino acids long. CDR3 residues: CASSETTSRQETQYF. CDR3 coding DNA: TGTGCCAGCAGTGAGACGACCAGCCGCCAAGAGACCCAGTACTTC.

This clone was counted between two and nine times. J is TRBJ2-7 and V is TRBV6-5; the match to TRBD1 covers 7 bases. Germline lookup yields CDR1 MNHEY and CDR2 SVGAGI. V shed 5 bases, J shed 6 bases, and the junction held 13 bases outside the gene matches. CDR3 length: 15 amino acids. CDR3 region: CASSTQPGEGAEQYF. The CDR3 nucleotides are TGTGCCAGCAGTACTCAGCCGGGTGAGGGGGCCGAGCAGTACTTC.

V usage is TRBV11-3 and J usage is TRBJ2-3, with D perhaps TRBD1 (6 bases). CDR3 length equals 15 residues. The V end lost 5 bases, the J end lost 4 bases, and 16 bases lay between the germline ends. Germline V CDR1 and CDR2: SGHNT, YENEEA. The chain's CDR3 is CASSPGVANSDTQYF. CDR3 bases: TGTGCCAGCAGCCCAGGGGTAGCCAACTCAGATACGCAGTATTTT.

For the CDR3, the DNA is TGCAGTGCTAGAGACACGGTCTTCTCCACCTACAATGAGCAGTTCTTC. The encoded protein is CSARDTVFSTYNEQFF. The chain recombines TRBV20-1 with TRBJ2-1; D remains unclear. CDR3 length: 16 residues. The germline gives CDR1 DFQATT, CDR2 SNEGSKA (reference sequence). V shed 0 bases and J shed 2 bases, with 14 bases lying between them.

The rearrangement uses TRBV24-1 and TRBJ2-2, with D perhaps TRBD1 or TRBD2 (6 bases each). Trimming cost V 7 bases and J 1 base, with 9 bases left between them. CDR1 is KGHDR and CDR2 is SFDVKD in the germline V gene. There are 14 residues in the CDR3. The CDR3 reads CATSRGLNTGELFF. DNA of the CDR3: TGTGCCACCAGCAGGGGACTGAACACCGGGGAGCTGTTTTTT.

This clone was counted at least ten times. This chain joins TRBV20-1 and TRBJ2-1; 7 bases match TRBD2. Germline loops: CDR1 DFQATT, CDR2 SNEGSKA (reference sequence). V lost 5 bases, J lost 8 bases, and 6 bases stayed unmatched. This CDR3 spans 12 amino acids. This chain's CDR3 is CSAWEGQDEQFF. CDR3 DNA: TGCAGTGCTTGGGAGGGCCAGGATGAGCAGTTCTTC.

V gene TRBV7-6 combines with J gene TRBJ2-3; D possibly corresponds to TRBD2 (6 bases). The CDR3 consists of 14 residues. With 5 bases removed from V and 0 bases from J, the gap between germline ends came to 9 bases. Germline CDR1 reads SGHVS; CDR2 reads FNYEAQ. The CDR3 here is CASSGGTSTDTQYF. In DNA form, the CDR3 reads TGTGCCAGCAGCGGAGGGACTAGCACAGATACGCAGTATTTT.

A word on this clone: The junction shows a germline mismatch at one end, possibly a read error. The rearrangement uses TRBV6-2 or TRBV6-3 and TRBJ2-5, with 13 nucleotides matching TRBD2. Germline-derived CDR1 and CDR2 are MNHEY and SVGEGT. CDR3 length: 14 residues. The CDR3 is CASSRTSGGATKYF. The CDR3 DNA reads TGTGCCAGCAGTAGGACTAGCGGGGGAGCGACCAAGTACTTC.

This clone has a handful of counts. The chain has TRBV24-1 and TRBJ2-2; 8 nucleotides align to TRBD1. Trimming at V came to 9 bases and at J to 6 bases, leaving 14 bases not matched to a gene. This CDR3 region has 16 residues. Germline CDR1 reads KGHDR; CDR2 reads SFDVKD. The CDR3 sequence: CATSFGGQGISGELFF. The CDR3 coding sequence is TGTGCCACCTCTTTCGGAGGACAGGGTATCTCCGGGGAGCTGTTTTTT.

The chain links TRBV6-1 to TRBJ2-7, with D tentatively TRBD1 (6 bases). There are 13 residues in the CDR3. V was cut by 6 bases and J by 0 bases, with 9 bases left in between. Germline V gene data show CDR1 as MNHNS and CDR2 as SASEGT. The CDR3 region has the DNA TGTGCCAGCAGGGCAGGGGCCTCCTACGAGCAGTACTTC. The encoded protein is CASRAGASYEQYF.

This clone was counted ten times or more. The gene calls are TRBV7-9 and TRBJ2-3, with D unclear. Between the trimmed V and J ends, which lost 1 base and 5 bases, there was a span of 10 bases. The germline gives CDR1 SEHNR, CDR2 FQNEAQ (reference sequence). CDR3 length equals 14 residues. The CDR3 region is CASSLGTSGDTQYF. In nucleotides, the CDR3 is TGTGCCAGCAGCTTAGGCACCTCAGGAGATACGCAGTATTTT. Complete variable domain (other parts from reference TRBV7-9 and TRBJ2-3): DTGVSQNPRHKITKRGQNVTFRCDPISEHNRLYWYRQTLGQGPEFLTYFQNEAQLEKSRLLSDRFSAERPKGSFSTLEIQRTEQGDSAMYLCASSLGTSGDTQYFGPGTRLTVL.

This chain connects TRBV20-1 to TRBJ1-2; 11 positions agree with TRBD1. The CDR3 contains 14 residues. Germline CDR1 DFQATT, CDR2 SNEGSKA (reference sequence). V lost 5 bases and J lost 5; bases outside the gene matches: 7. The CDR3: CSAARTGGGYGYTF. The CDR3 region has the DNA TGCAGTGCTGCCCGGACAGGGGGCGGGTATGGCTACACCTTC.

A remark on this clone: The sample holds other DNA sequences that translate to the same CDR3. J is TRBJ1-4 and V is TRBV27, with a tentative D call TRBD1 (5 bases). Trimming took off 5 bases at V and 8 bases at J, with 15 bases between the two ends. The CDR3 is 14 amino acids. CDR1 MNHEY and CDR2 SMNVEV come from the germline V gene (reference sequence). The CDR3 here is CASSPGIGAEKLFF. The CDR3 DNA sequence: TGTGCCAGCAGTCCCGGGATAGGGGCCGAAAAACTGTTTTTT.

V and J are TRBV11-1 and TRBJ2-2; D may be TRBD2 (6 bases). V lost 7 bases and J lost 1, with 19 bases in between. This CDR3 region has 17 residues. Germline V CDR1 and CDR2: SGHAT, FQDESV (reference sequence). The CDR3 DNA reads TGTGCCAGCACCGGGACCGTGGAGGGAAAGAACACCGGGGAGCTGTTTTTT. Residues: CASTGTVEGKNTGELFF.

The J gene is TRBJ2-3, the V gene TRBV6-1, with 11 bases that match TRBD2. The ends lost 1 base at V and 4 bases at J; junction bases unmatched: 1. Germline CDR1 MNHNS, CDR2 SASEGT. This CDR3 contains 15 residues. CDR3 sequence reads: CASSEVSGGADTQYF. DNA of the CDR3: TGTGCCAGCAGTGAAGTTAGCGGGGGGGCAGATACGCAGTATTTT.

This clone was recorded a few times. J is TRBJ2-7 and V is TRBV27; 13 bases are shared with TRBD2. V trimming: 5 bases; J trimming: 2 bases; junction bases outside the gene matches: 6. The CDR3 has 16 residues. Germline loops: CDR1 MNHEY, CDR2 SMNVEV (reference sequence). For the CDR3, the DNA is TGTGCCAGCAGTCTCAGACTAGCGGGAGGACCCTACGAGCAGTACTTC. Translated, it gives CASSLRLAGGPYEQYF.

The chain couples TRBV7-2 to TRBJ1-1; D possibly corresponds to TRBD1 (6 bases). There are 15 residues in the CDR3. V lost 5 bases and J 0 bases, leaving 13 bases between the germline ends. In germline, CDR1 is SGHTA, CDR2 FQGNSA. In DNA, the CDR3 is TGTGCCAGCAGCCCCTTGGCAGGGGTGAACACTGAAGCTTTCTTT. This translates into CASSPLAGVNTEAFF.

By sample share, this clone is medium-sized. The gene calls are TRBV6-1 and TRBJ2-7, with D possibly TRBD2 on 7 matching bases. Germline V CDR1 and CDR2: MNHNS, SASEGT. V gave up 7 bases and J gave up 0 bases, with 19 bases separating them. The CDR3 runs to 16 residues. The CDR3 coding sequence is TGTGCCAGCATCGATCAGGGGCGGGGGAGCTCCTACGAGCAGTACTTC. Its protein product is CASIDQGRGSSYEQYF.

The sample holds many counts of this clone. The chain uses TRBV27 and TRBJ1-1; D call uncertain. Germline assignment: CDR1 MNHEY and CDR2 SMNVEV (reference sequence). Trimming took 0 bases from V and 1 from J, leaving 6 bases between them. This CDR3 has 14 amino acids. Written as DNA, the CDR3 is TGTGCCAGCAGTTTATCCCAATGGAACACTGAAGCTTTCTTT. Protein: CASSLSQWNTEAFF.

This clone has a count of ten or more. This CDR3 is CASSSQGAGAEAFF. The DNA for the CDR3 is TGTGCCAGCAGTTCGCAGGGGGCGGGCGCTGAAGCTTTCTTT. V is TRBV6-1 and J is TRBJ1-1; 8 bases map to TRBD1. V lost 5 bases and J lost 6; bases outside the gene matches: 8. Per germline, CDR1 MNHNS and CDR2 SASEGT. CDR3 length equals 14 residues.

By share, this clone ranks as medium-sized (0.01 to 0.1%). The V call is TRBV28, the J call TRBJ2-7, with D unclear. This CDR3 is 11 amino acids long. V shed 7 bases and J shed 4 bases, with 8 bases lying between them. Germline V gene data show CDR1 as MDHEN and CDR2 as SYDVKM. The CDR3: CASKHGYEQYF. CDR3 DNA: TGTGCCAGCAAACATGGGTACGAGCAGTACTTC.

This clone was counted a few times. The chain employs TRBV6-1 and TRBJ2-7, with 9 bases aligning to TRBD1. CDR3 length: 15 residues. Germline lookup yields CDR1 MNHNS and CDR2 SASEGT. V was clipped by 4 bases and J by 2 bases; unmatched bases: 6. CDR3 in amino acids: CASSGRGQGTYEQYF. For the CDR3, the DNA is TGTGCCAGCAGTGGTCGGGGACAGGGCACCTACGAGCAGTACTTC.

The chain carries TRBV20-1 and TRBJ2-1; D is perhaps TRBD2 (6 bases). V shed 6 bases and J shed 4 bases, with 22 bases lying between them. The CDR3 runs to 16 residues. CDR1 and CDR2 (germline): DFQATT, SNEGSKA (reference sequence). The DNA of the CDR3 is TGCAGTGCGGTTACGTCGGAGGCGGGAAGATACAATGAGCAGTTCTTC. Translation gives CSAVTSEAGRYNEQFF.

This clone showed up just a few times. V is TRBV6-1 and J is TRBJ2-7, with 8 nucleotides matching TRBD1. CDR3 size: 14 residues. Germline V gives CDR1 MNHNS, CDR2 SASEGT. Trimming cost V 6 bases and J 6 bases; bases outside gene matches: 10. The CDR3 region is CASRMTGALGEQYF. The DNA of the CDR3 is TGTGCCAGCAGAATGACAGGGGCCCTAGGCGAGCAGTACTTC.